This TCR beta chain was documented in a study of CD8 T cells in Susac syndrome. The CDR3 totals 14 residues. The V end was cut by 6 bases, the J end by 2 bases, with 11 bases between. Bulk CD8+ and CD4+ cells came from magnetic negative isolation; CD8+ TEMRA by FACS. Random hexamers were used to reverse transcribe an amount of roughly 0.45 to 1 ug RNA. TCRdb redid the calling of the immunoSEQ multiplex PCR reads with MiXCR, one entry per CDR3 protein. Of some 120,000 distinct CDR3 sequences in the sample, 90% to 95% were seen once. The sequencing input was CD4+ T cells from PBMCs. The sequence came from a human donor in good health. The chain has TRBV12-3 or TRBV12-4 and TRBJ1-3; no firm D call. CDR3 region: CASSLPSAGNTIYF. The CDR3 DNA reads as TGTGCCAGCAGCCTCCCGTCCGCTGGAAACACCATATATTTT.